Sequencing of this T cell receptor beta chain was carried out in a study of blood T cell repertoires in COVID-19. Study in general: PBMCs, B-cell-depleted T cells, or T cells were the source of the cDNA or gDNA that made up the material.

This CDR3 spans 17 amino acids. CDR1 SEHNR and CDR2 FQNEAQ come from the germline V gene (reference sequence). V was cut by 1 base and J by 0 bases, with 13 bases left in between. Resolution of symptoms, clearance, or two negative PCRs was present in recovered Cohort 3 donors. Authors' processing steps: The assay estimated nucleated cells by amplifying reference gene primers. The data were produced by immunoSEQ multiplex PCR, yet TCRdb's version contains in-frame clones alone and is incomplete. Clone size and the V and J calls come from that table; the DNA yielded D and trimming. The sample comprises 250,000 to 300,000 clones, 75% to 90% of which are singletons, and approximately 2% rests with the top ten.

This receptor was taken from a woman aged 45-65 years who had recovered from COVID-19. V is TRBV7-9 and J is TRBJ1-5; D is uncertain. The sequencing sample was made of PBMCs or T cells enriched from blood (not recorded which). The CDR3 loop is CASSLGFTENSNQPQHF. The CDR3 DNA is TGTGCCAGCAGCTTAGGTTTTACAGAAAATAGCAATCAGCCCCAGCATTTT. The full variable domain, its missing parts supplied by reference TRBV7-9 and TRBJ1-5, is DTGVSQNPRHKITKRGQNVTFRCDPISEHNRLYWYRQTLGQGPEFLTYFQNEAQLEKSRLLSDRFSAERPKGSFSTLEIQRTEQGDSAMYLCASSLGFTENSNQPQHFGDGTRLSIL.